This is a list of T cell receptor beta chains from one sample in a study of cytomegalovirus exposure and HLA in healthy donors. The assay was immunoSEQ multiplex PCR, and TCRdb's table has in-frame clones only and misses some. This table holds approximately 140,000 clones, about 66% found once. Sequenced material: PBMCs. These TCRs come from a male donor in good health and CMV-seronegative. Both conserved end residues are part of each CDR3. Each record gives: J gene, clone size, D gene, V gene, CDR3 protein, CDR3 DNA. D genes are given only for firm matches. Only some rows state a clone size, as once, few, many or a class for expanded clones.

J: TRBJ1-4; size: NA; D: NA; V: TRBV4-3; CDR3: CASSQDWADGGTNEKLFF; DNA: TGCGCCAGCAGCCAAGATTGGGCAGACGGAGGAACTAATGAAAAACTGTTTTTT
J: TRBJ2-1; size: NA; D: TRBD2; V: TRBV7-2; CDR3: CASSFRLAGHNEQFF; DNA: TGTGCCAGCAGCTTCAGGCTAGCGGGGCACAATGAGCAGTTCTTC
J: TRBJ2-1; size: NA; D: TRBD2; V: TRBV6-5; CDR3: CASSYSGRGGNEQFF; DNA: TGTGCCAGCAGTTACTCGGGCCGGGGGGGCAATGAGCAGTTCTTC
J: TRBJ1-6; size: NA; D: NA; V: TRBV6-1; CDR3: CASSEALQGSPLHF; DNA: TGTGCCAGCAGTGAAGCGCTTCAGGGGTCACCCCTCCACTTT
J: TRBJ2-4; size: NA; D: TRBD2; V: TRBV14; CDR3: CASSQAGSGEFIQYF; DNA: TGTGCCAGCAGCCAAGCTGGAAGCGGGGAGTTCATTCAGTACTTC
J: TRBJ1-1; size: NA; D: TRBD1; V: TRBV5-1; CDR3: CASSRDQGDTEAFF; DNA: TGCGCCAGCAGCCGTGATCAGGGGGACACTGAAGCTTTCTTT
J: TRBJ2-3; size: NA; D: NA; V: TRBV5-1; CDR3: CASSLEGRAVDTQYF; DNA: TGCGCCAGCAGCTTGGAGGGCAGGGCCGTAGATACGCAGTATTTT
J: TRBJ1-1; size: NA; D: NA; V: TRBV19; CDR3: CASSIDHGGLTEAFF; DNA: TGTGCCAGTAGTATAGATCACGGGGGGCTCACTGAAGCTTTCTTT
J: TRBJ2-3; size: NA; D: NA; V: TRBV7-6; CDR3: CASSLGGRRTDTQYF; DNA: TGTGCCAGCAGCTTAGGCGGGCGGAGGACAGATACGCAGTATTTT
J: TRBJ2-2; size: NA; D: NA; V: TRBV4-3; CDR3: CASSQGAGTGELFF; DNA: TGCGCCAGCAGCCAAGGGGCGGGGACCGGGGAGCTGTTTTTT
J: TRBJ1-6; size: few; D: TRBD1; V: TRBV2; CDR3: CASWFLTGENSPLHF; DNA: TGTGCCAGTTGGTTCCTCACAGGGGAGAATTCACCCCTCCACTTT
J: TRBJ2-2; size: NA; D: NA; V: TRBV2; CDR3: CASSGGRNTGELFF; DNA: TGTGCCAGCAGTGGGGGCCGTAACACCGGGGAGCTGTTTTTT
J: TRBJ2-7; size: NA; D: NA; V: TRBV5-1; CDR3: CASSLDQTTGYFEQYF; DNA: TGCGCCAGCAGCTTGGATCAGACAACGGGGTATTTCGAGCAGTACTTC
J: TRBJ1-1; size: NA; D: NA; V: TRBV28; CDR3: CASRNTLNTEAFF; DNA: TGTGCCAGCCGTAACACACTGAACACTGAAGCTTTCTTT
J: TRBJ2-1; size: NA; D: TRBD2; V: TRBV5-1; CDR3: CASSLAYTSGVDEQFF; DNA: TGCGCCAGCAGCTTGGCCTATACTAGCGGGGTAGATGAGCAGTTCTTC
J: TRBJ2-5; size: NA; D: TRBD1; V: TRBV19; CDR3: CASSTGTGDEYAETQYF; DNA: TGTGCCAGTAGTACAGGGACAGGGGATGAATACGCGGAGACCCAGTACTTC
J: TRBJ1-4; size: NA; D: NA; V: TRBV5-4; CDR3: CASSFLRGEKLFF; DNA: TGTGCCAGCAGCTTTCTGCGCGGTGAAAAACTGTTTTTT
J: TRBJ2-3; size: NA; D: TRBD2; V: TRBV11-1; CDR3: CASSLGIAGGYTDTQYF; DNA: TGTGCCAGCAGCTTAGGTATCGCGGGGGGGTACACAGATACGCAGTATTTT
J: TRBJ1-2; size: few; D: NA; V: TRBV30; CDR3: CAWSVANYGYTF; DNA: TGTGCCTGGAGTGTAGCCAACTATGGCTACACCTTC
J: TRBJ1-5; size: NA; D: NA; V: TRBV6-1; CDR3: CASIRDRWNQPQHF; DNA: TGTGCCAGCATAAGAGACAGGTGGAATCAGCCCCAGCATTTT
J: TRBJ2-1; size: few; D: NA; V: TRBV6-5; CDR3: CASSPRGWGGEQFF; DNA: TGTGCCAGCAGCCCCCGGGGGTGGGGCGGCGAGCAGTTCTTC
J: TRBJ2-1; size: once; D: NA; V: TRBV29-1; CDR3: CSAVRYRDNEQFF; DNA: TGCAGCGCCGTACGTTACAGGGACAATGAGCAGTTCTTC
J: TRBJ1-1; size: NA; D: NA; V: TRBV14; CDR3: CASSPTRGGGSAFF; DNA: TGTGCCAGCAGCCCCACAAGGGGCGGGGGGAGCGCTTTCTTT
J: TRBJ2-7; size: few; D: TRBD1; V: TRBV11-2; CDR3: CASSLGGQGAREQYF; DNA: TGTGCCAGCAGCCTAGGGGGACAGGGGGCGCGAGAGCAGTACTTC
J: TRBJ2-7; size: NA; D: TRBD2; V: TRBV4-3; CDR3: CASSQESSGFYEQYF; DNA: TGCGCCAGCAGCCAAGAGTCTAGCGGTTTCTACGAGCAGTACTTC
J: TRBJ1-2; size: NA; D: TRBD1; V: TRBV7-2; CDR3: CASSRTGENGYTF; DNA: TGTGCCAGCAGCCGGACAGGGGAGAATGGCTACACCTTC
J: TRBJ1-1; size: NA; D: TRBD1; V: TRBV28; CDR3: CASSLRTGGIDTEAFF; DNA: TGTGCCAGCAGTCTTCGGACAGGGGGCATTGACACTGAAGCTTTCTTT